This T cell receptor (beta chain) appears in the sequencing data of a study of blood T cell repertoires in COVID-19. Looking at the study overall: Symptom resolution, clearance, or two negative PCRs marked donors in Cohort 3 as recovered.

Original processing methods: Amplifying reference gene primers gave estimates of nucleated cell counts. Clones were read by immunoSEQ multiplex PCR, and TCRdb kept only the in-frame ones, dropping some. V, J and clone size are those of that table, while D and trimming were read from the DNA. The table lists hundreds of thousands of clones, roughly nine tenths of them singletons, with 3.1% in the top ten. The sequence came from a woman aged 50 to 60 in a cohort exposed to, infected with or recovered from COVID-19 (not recorded which). Input material: PBMCs or T cells enriched from blood (not recorded which).

This CDR3 is CSASMPSGAGNEQFF. The CDR3 DNA reads as TGCAGTGCTAGTATGCCCTCAGGGGCAGGCAATGAGCAGTTCTTC. The chain uses TRBV20-1 and TRBJ2-1, with TRBD1 as a possible D gene (6 bases). The length of the CDR3 is 15 residues. V was cut by 3 bases and J by 6 bases, with 18 bases left in between. The germline CDR1 and CDR2 sequences are DFQATT and SNEGSKA (reference sequence).